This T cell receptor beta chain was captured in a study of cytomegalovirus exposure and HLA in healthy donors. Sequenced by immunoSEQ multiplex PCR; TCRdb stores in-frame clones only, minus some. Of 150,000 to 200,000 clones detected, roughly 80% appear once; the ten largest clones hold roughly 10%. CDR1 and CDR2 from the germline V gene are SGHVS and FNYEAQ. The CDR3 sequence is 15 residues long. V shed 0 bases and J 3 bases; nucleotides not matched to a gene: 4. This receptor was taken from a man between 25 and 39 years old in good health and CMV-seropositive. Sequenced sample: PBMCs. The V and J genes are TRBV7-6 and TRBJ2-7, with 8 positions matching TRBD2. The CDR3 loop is CASSLASAGDYEQYF. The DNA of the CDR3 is TGTGCCAGCAGCTTAGCATCAGCGGGGGACTACGAGCAGTACTTC.